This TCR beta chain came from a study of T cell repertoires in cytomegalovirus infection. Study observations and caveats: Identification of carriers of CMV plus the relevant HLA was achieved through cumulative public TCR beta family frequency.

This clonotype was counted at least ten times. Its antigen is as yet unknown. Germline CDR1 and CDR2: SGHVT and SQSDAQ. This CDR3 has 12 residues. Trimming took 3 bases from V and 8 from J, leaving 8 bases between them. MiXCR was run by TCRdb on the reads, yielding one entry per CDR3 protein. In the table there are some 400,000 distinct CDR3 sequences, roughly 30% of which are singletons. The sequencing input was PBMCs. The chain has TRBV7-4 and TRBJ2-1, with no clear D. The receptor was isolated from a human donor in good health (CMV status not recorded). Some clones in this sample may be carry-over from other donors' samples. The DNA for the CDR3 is TGTGCCAGCAGCTTTAGTTACTATGAGCAGTTCTTC. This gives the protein CASSFSYYEQFF.